This is a list of T cell receptor beta chains from one sample in a study of T-cell reconstitution after alpha-beta-depleted transplantation in children. One entry per CDR3 protein, called by TCRdb with MiXCR from the PCR reads. The data hold approximately 240,000 distinct CDR3 sequences, with around 9.7% observed a single time. This sample comprised PBMCs from the stem cell graft donor, obtained from the stem cell graft. These receptors were taken from a human donor who donated a stem cell graft to a child with SCID. CDR3s include the opening cysteine and the closing phenylalanine or tryptophan. Fields, in order: J gene, D gene, clone size, V gene, CDR3 protein, CDR3 DNA. A D gene is named only where the DNA matches it firmly. Rows give clone size only sometimes, using once, few, many, or a class for an expanded clone.

TRBJ1-1 | . | many | TRBV18 | CASSPNMLRDNTEAFF | TGTGCCAGCTCACCGAACATGCTACGGGATAACACTGAAGCTTTCTTT
TRBJ2-1 | . | few | TRBV7-9 | CASSQIGPGEQFF | TGTGCCAGCAGCCAAATAGGGCCAGGTGAGCAGTTCTTC
TRBJ1-3 | . | many | TRBV20-1 | CSARDPSGNTIYF | TGCAGTGCTAGAGATCCCTCTGGAAACACCATATATTTT
TRBJ2-1 | . | medium-sized | TRBV6-4 | CASSDRDNNEQFF | TGTGCCAGCAGTGACCGGGACAACAATGAGCAGTTCTTC
TRBJ2-2 | TRBD1 | many | TRBV4-2 | CASSHPRDRLNTGELFF | TGTGCCAGCAGCCACCCTAGGGACAGATTGAACACCGGGGAGCTGTTTTTT
TRBJ1-2 | . | . | TRBV12-3/TRBV12-4 | CASSRDALFDYGYTF | TGTGCCAGCTCCCGGGACGCCCTTTTTGACTATGGCTACACCTTC
TRBJ2-3 | . | . | TRBV2 | CAICLALLGGHLTDTQYF | TGTGCCATCTGTTTAGCCCTCTTAGGGGGACACCTCACAGATACGCAGTATTTT
TRBJ2-1 | . | many | TRBV4-1 | CASSQDDRGNEQFF | TGCGCCAGCAGCCAAGATGATAGGGGGAATGAGCAGTTCTTC
TRBJ2-5 | . | . | TRBV28 | CASSPGHLQETQYF | TGTGCCAGCAGTCCGGGACACCTCCAAGAGACCCAGTACTTC
TRBJ1-2 | . | many | TRBV2 | CASSVSLGENGYTF | TGTGCCAGCAGTGTTAGTCTGGGAGAAAATGGCTACACCTTC
TRBJ2-5 | TRBD2 | many | TRBV15 | CATSRDPGEGTQYF | TGTGCCACCAGCAGAGATCCCGGGGAGGGGACCCAGTACTTC
TRBJ1-3 | . | once | TRBV7-6 | CASSSGLPLSGNTIYF | TGTGCCAGCAGCTCGGGGCTACCCCTCTCTGGAAACACCATATATTTT
TRBJ1-6 | . | many | TRBV20-1 | CSASLSDPLGSLHF | TGCAGTGCTAGTCTCTCGGACCCTTTGGGATCCCTCCACTTT
TRBJ2-1 | . | . | TRBV20-1 | CSAPYSQGYNEQFF | TGCAGTGCCCCGTACTCTCAGGGGTACAATGAGCAGTTCTTC
TRBJ1-5 | . | many | TRBV7-9 | CASSLEASNQPQHF | TGTGCCAGCAGCTTAGAGGCCAGCAATCAGCCCCAGCATTTT
TRBJ1-6 | . | many | TRBV6-2/TRBV6-3 | CASSYSSARNMGNSPLHF | TGTGCCAGCAGTTACTCTTCTGCCCGAAATATGGGGAATTCACCCCTCCACTTT
TRBJ1-4 | . | many | TRBV5-1 | CASSRGAGREKLFF | TGCGCCAGCAGCCGAGGGGCCGGGCGGGAAAAACTGTTTTTT
TRBJ2-2 | . | . | TRBV24-1 | CATSDPTGNTGELFF | TGTGCCACCAGTGACCCGACTGGGAACACCGGGGAGCTGTTTTTT
TRBJ2-3 | TRBD1 | many | TRBV7-2 | CASSLGTGIFTDTQYF | TGTGCCAGCAGCCTAGGGACAGGGATTTTCACAGATACGCAGTATTTT
TRBJ1-5 | . | many | TRBV2 | CASSDRQIDQPQHF | TGTGCCAGCAGTGACAGGCAGATTGATCAGCCCCAGCATTTT
TRBJ2-3 | TRBD2 | many | TRBV27 | CASSPLAGGKDTQYF | TGTGCCAGCAGCCCTCTAGCGGGGGGGAAAGATACGCAGTATTTT
TRBJ2-1 | TRBD1 | many | TRBV20-1 | CSARDRVGGEQFF | TGCAGTGCTAGGGACAGGGTTGGTGGTGAGCAGTTCTTC
TRBJ2-1 | TRBD1 | many | TRBV12-3/TRBV12-4 | CASSWGTGRGTNEQFF | TGTGCCAGCAGTTGGGGGACAGGGAGGGGGACGAATGAGCAGTTCTTC
TRBJ2-1 | . | many | TRBV1 | CTSSQKTSGYNEQFF | TGCACCAGCAGCCAAAAGACTAGCGGGTACAATGAGCAGTTCTTC
TRBJ2-3 | . | many | TRBV20-1 | CSAVQDTDTQYF | TGCAGTGCTGTACAGGACACAGATACGCAGTATTTT
TRBJ2-7 | TRBD1 | many | TRBV7-9 | CASSLAKGARYEQYF | TGTGCCAGCAGCCTAGCTAAGGGGGCACGCTACGAGCAGTACTTC
TRBJ2-5 | . | . | TRBV4-2 | CASSPELDRTPETQYF | TGTGCCAGCAGCCCCGAACTAGATCGAACGCCGGAGACCCAGTACTTC
TRBJ1-5 | . | few | TRBV7-8 | CASSFGGQPQHF | TGTGCCAGCAGCTTCGGTGGCCAGCCCCAGCATTTT
TRBJ2-7 | . | many | TRBV7-8 | CASSRSFSRAEQYF | TGTGCCAGCAGCCGGTCCTTTTCGAGGGCCGAGCAGTACTTC
TRBJ1-5 | . | many | TRBV12-3/TRBV12-4 | CASSHDSNQPQHF | TGTGCCAGCAGTCATGACAGTAATCAGCCCCAGCATTTT
TRBJ1-1 | . | many | TRBV12-3/TRBV12-4 | CASSLLWTARSGNTEAFF | TGTGCCAGCAGTTTATTGTGGACCGCCCGAAGTGGGAACACTGAAGCTTTCTTT